This is a list of T cell receptor beta chains from one sample in a study of blood T cell repertoires in COVID-19. The protocol was immunoSEQ multiplex PCR, while the TCRdb copy is restricted to in-frame clones and leaves out a portion. This sample has about 130,000 clones, with approximately 90% found just once. Sequences were obtained from peripheral blood. The receptors stem from a man aged 50 to 60 with acute or convalescent COVID-19. The conserved cysteine and the conserved F or W are not part of the CDR3 here. Each record gives: V gene, clone size, CDR3 protein. For some rows the clone size is stated as once, few or many, or as a class when expanded; others skip it.

TRBV28 - ASSLGQGDSGANVLT
TRBV21-1 - ASKRSGTGEDIGFGANYGYT
TRBV3-1/TRBV3-2 - ASSQDLDRGQF
TRBV3-1/TRBV3-2 - ASSQDLSGRKLF
TRBV12-3/TRBV12-4 - ASRDRLTGELF
TRBV29-1 - SAYRGGTGDYEQY
TRBV5-8 - ASGLRTLGNTIY
TRBV4-1 - ASSRTGTGELF
TRBV29-1 - SVDLQGTEAF
TRBV27 - ASSLNGVRNYEQY
TRBV2 - ASNLQGTATNEKLF
TRBV28 - ASNPQGKRPQH
TRBV19 - ASIHRGQSEAF
TRBV19 - ASSRGTDGSGNTIY
TRBV18 - ASSPMDQAGRAF
TRBV5-1 - ASSLPDGNYEQY
TRBV16 - ASSHQGQGNTEAF
TRBV3-1/TRBV3-2 - ASSQARLGTNYGYT
TRBV19 - ASSIQEGRFTEAF
TRBV5-8 - ASSFSTSIPSSYEQY
TRBV3-1/TRBV3-2 - ASSQGLPSGSNYGYT
TRBV6-5 - ASSPRGGGNQPQH
TRBV7-7 few ASSWGRDRENEQF
TRBV2 - ASRSNRDQPQH
TRBV6-4 - ASIISYNEQF
TRBV6-5 - ASSLRGFGEKLF
TRBV11-2 - ASSLAWTRNTEAF
TRBV19 - ASSIRYSTYEQY
TRBV19 once ASSLRGPETQY
TRBV9 - ASSVARGSGELF
TRBV29-1 - SVEGGANYGYT
TRBV5-1 once ASSPGQTIYGYT
TRBV19 once ASSFGPQPGELF
TRBV5-1 once ASSFYLAGGPYEQY
TRBV3-1/TRBV3-2 few ASSHAGARNTEAF
TRBV6-1 - ASSESPAGWKEKLF
TRBV7-9 - ASSLLSTEAF
TRBV5-1 - ASSLGTGYGYT
TRBV24-1 - ATSDPGGSGEKTQY